Following are 26 T cell receptor beta chains from one sample sequenced in a study of T cell responses to AZD1222 COVID-19 vaccine (dated by TCRdb to about 2021). Library preparation was by the immunoSEQ multiplex PCR assay. TCRdb carries this immuneACCESS record with in-frame sequences only. Its versions omit some clonotypes, under half of them owing to an unresolved V gene in the studies checked, with the rest unexplained. This sample is represented by over 85,000 clones; around 84% of them were singletons. The ten top clones hold approximately 15% of the sample. The meaning of the sample's time point label: about 28 days (+/-7) after the second vaccine dose. Sequenced here: peripheral blood, sampled 28 days after the second AZD1222 dose. The receptors were sampled from an adult who received the AZD1222 COVID-19 vaccine.

The rearrangement links TRBV7-7 to TRBJ2-2, with 8 bases matching TRBD1. The CDR3 is 15 amino acids. The ends lost 1 base at V and 6 bases at J; junction bases unmatched: 4. The germline V gene has CDR1 SSHAT and CDR2 FNYEAQ (reference sequence). The CDR3 DNA follows: TGTGCCAGCAGCTTAGACAGGGGGATGGCCGGGGAGCTGTTTTTT. This encodes CASSLDRGMAGELFF.

The chain combines TRBV29-1 with TRBJ2-1, with D perhaps given as TRBD1 or TRBD2 (5 bases each). The CDR3 length is 16 residues. The germline V gene encodes CDR1 SQVTM and CDR2 ANQGSEA. The V gene lost 7 bases and the J gene lost 6 bases, with 25 bases spanning the gap. The CDR3 reads CSARRGGSGMGNEQFF. Here the CDR3 DNA reads TGCAGCGCCCGTAGGGGCGGGTCAGGCATGGGCAATGAGCAGTTCTTC.

Only a few counts were recorded for this clone. The V and J genes are TRBV5-1 and TRBJ1-1; 8 bases align to TRBD1. The CDR3 sequence is 15 residues long. The trim removed 0 bases at V and 4 bases at J, leaving 5 bases unmatched. Germline lookup yields CDR1 SGHRS and CDR2 YFSETQ. CDR3 sequence: CASSLGTGRFTEAFF. CDR3 DNA sequence: TGCGCCAGCAGCTTGGGGACAGGGCGTTTCACTGAAGCTTTCTTT.

The chain joins TRBV29-1 to TRBJ2-7, with TRBD1 as a possible D gene (6 bases). The V gene's germline CDR1 is SQVTM and CDR2 ANQGSEA. Trimming removed 7 bases from V and 1 base from J, with 8 bases in between. This CDR3 comprises 11 residues. The CDR3: CSGGQSYEQYF. The CDR3 DNA is TGCAGCGGAGGACAGTCCTACGAGCAGTACTTC.

The chain recombines TRBV7-9 with TRBJ1-3; D unresolved. Germline V gene sequence: CDR1 SEHNR, CDR2 FQNEAQ (reference sequence). This CDR3 has 13 residues. V lost 5 bases, J lost 10 bases, and 15 bases lay in between. The CDR3 region is CASSPAPQMTIYF. DNA of the CDR3: TGTGCCAGCAGCCCAGCCCCCCAAATGACCATATATTTT.

This clone has just one count. The J gene is TRBJ1-1, the V gene TRBV4-1, with D maybe TRBD1 (6 bases). The CDR3 is 17 amino acids. CDR1 is MGHRA, CDR2 YSYEKL, per germline. Trimming took off 2 bases at V and 1 base at J, with 17 bases between the two ends. The CDR3 DNA reads TGCGCCAGCAGCCAACCAATTCGGACGGGACAGAACACTGAAGCTTTCTTT. Translated: CASSQPIRTGQNTEAFF.

The chain combines TRBV19 with TRBJ1-5; 7 bases line up with TRBD1. Losses at the gene ends were 0 bases for V and 7 bases for J; bases not matched to a gene: 6. The germline V gene encodes CDR1 LNHDA and CDR2 SQIVND (reference sequence). CDR3 length: 15 amino acids. For the CDR3, the DNA is TGTGCCAGTAGTATAGATCAGGGGGTGAGGCAGCCCCAGCATTTT. Its protein is CASSIDQGVRQPQHF.

This chain uses TRBV6-6 with TRBJ2-2; 7 nucleotides line up with TRBD1. Germline lookup yields CDR1 MNHNY and CDR2 SVGAGI (reference sequence). Trimming removed 8 bases from V and 0 bases from J; junction bases left unmatched: 6. The CDR3 totals 15 residues. CDR3 protein: CASRTGTANTGELFF. The CDR3, as DNA: TGTGCCAGCCGTACAGGGACAGCGAACACCGGGGAGCTGTTTTTT.

The chain couples TRBV5-1 to TRBJ2-7, with 7 bases lining up with TRBD1. Germline assignment: CDR1 SGHRS and CDR2 YFSETQ. This CDR3 is built from 14 residues. Germline trimming cut 0 bases from V and 5 bases from J; bases unmatched to any gene: 5. The CDR3 loop reads CASSLGTGRDEQYF. The DNA of the CDR3 is TGCGCCAGCAGCTTGGGGACAGGTCGCGACGAGCAGTACTTC.

This rearrangement joins TRBV28 to TRBJ1-3; D not certain. Trimming shortened V by 8 bases and J by 4 bases, and 9 bases separated the two germline ends. The CDR3 length is 12 residues. Looked up from germline, CDR1 is MDHEN and CDR2 is SYDVKM. The CDR3 loop is CASGPLGNTIYF. CDR3 sequence (DNA): TGTGCCAGCGGGCCACTGGGAAACACCATATATTTT. The whole variable domain, filled in from reference TRBV28 and TRBJ1-3, reads DVKVTQSSRYLVKRTGEKVFLECVQDMDHENMFWYRQDPGLGLRLIYFSYDVKMKEKGDIPEGYSVSREKKERFSLILESASTNQTSMYLCASGPLGNTIYFGEGSWLTVV.

The chain carries TRBV5-1 and TRBJ1-1, with 8 nucleotides matching TRBD1. After removal of 4 bases from V and 3 bases from J, the junction contained 8 bases not matched to a gene. Germline-derived CDR1 and CDR2 are SGHRS and YFSETQ. CDR3 length equals 15 residues. Here the CDR3 DNA reads TGCGCCAGCAGCCCAAGGACAGGGTCAGACACTGAAGCTTTCTTT. Residues: CASSPRTGSDTEAFF.

V gene TRBV4-2 combines with J gene TRBJ2-3; no clear D gene. V was cut by 1 base and J by 2 bases, with 4 bases left in between. Looked up from germline, CDR1 is LGHNA and CDR2 is YNFKEQ. The CDR3 spans 13 residues. The CDR3 loop is CASSQGFTDTQYF. The CDR3 DNA follows: TGTGCCAGCAGCCAAGGGTTCACAGATACGCAGTATTTT.

The chain recombines TRBV27 with TRBJ2-1; TRBD2 aligns across 8 bases. Germline values: CDR1 MNHEY, CDR2 SMNVEV (reference sequence). This CDR3 has 16 amino acids. With 5 bases clipped from V and 7 bases from J, the junction kept 13 bases outside the gene matches. CDR3 in amino acids: CASSLKPGLVDNEQFF. The CDR3 bases are TGTGCCAGCAGTCTCAAACCGGGACTAGTGGATAATGAGCAGTTCTTC.

This clone came up once. The CDR3 reads CASSGDPGTEAFF. Written as DNA, the CDR3 is TGTGCCAGTAGTGGAGACCCGGGAACTGAAGCTTTCTTT. This chain links TRBV19 with TRBJ1-1; D uncertain. With 5 bases removed from V and 5 bases from J, the gap between germline ends came to 12 bases. The CDR3 covers 13 residues. Germline V gene data show CDR1 as LNHDA and CDR2 as SQIVND (reference sequence).

The gene calls are TRBV5-1 and TRBJ2-7; 8 bases are shared with TRBD1. Per the germline V gene, CDR1 is SGHRS and CDR2 is YFSETQ. This CDR3 spans 13 amino acids. V was pared by 2 bases and J by 5 bases, with 3 bases of the junction left unmatched. CDR3 protein: CASSLQGEDEQYF. CDR3 nucleotide sequence: TGCGCCAGCAGCTTACAGGGGGAGGACGAGCAGTACTTC. Complete variable domain (other parts from reference TRBV5-1 and TRBJ2-7): KAGVTQTPRYLIKTRGQQVTLSCSPISGHRSVSWYQQTPGQGLQFLFEYFSETQRNKGNFPGRFSGRQFSNSRSEMNVSTLELGDSALYLCASSLQGEDEQYFGPGTRLTVT.

CDR3 DNA sequence: TGTGCCAGCAGCTCCCCGGTGGGGGGAAACACCGGGGAGCTGTTTTTT. This translates into CASSSPVGGNTGELFF. The rearrangement links TRBV7-9 to TRBJ2-2; the D gene is possibly TRBD2 (6 bases). The germline CDR1 and CDR2 sequences are SEHNR and FQNEAQ (reference sequence). This CDR3 spans 16 amino acids. V lost 4 bases to trimming and J lost 2 bases, with 14 bases between them.

The J gene is TRBJ2-2, the V gene TRBV10-3; TRBD1 or TRBD2 may be the D gene (5 bases each). Germline V gives CDR1 ENHRY, CDR2 SYGVKD. The V end lost 8 bases, the J end lost 1 base, and 11 bases lay between the germline ends. The CDR3 is made up of 14 amino acids. In DNA, the CDR3 is TGTGCCATCGCCGGGACCGAGAACACCGGGGAGCTGTTTTTT. Translated, it gives CAIAGTENTGELFF.

This clone was picked up a small number of times. The chain couples TRBV24-1 to TRBJ2-7; a possible D gene is TRBD2 (6 bases). The V gene's germline CDR1 is KGHDR and CDR2 SFDVKD. V dropped 0 bases and J dropped 5 bases, with 10 bases sitting between them. The CDR3 length is 14 residues. CDR3: CATSDLAGSHEQYF. The CDR3, as DNA: TGTGCCACCAGTGATTTGGCGGGGTCTCACGAGCAGTACTTC.

The V call is TRBV9, the J call TRBJ2-7; no definite D call. The CDR3 runs to 13 residues. Germline V gene data show CDR1 as SGDLS and CDR2 as YYNGEE. The V and J ends lost 10 bases and 6 bases respectively, with 20 bases between them. The CDR3 protein is CAGSHPRPSEQYF. The CDR3 DNA is TGTGCCGGCTCACATCCCCGACCCTCCGAGCAGTACTTC.

In its sample, this clone was seen a few times. The genes are TRBV5-1 and TRBJ2-1; 10 bases map to TRBD2. J lost 10 bases, V lost 2 bases, and 9 bases had no gene match. CDR1 SGHRS and CDR2 YFSETQ come from the germline V gene. The CDR3 is made up of 15 amino acids. CDR3 in DNA: TGCGCCAGCAGCTTCCGGCTAGCGGGGGACCAGGAGCAGTTCTTC. The encoded protein is CASSFRLAGDQEQFF.

This sequence joins TRBV29-1 and TRBJ2-5, with D hard to call. Germline V gives CDR1 SQVTM, CDR2 ANQGSEA. The CDR3 has 13 residues. V was trimmed by 1 base and J by 2 bases, leaving 8 bases between them. The CDR3 nucleotides are TGCAGCGTTGAAGGGGCAGCACAAGAGACCCAGTACTTC. This translates into CSVEGAAQETQYF.

V gene TRBV7-8 combines with J gene TRBJ1-4; D perhaps matches TRBD1 (6 bases). The CDR3 loop spans 14 amino acids. The germline V gene encodes CDR1 SGHVS and CDR2 FQNEAQ. V shed 5 bases and J shed 4 bases, with 11 bases lying between them. The CDR3 loop reads CASSQDSNNEKLFF. The CDR3 nucleotides read TGTGCCAGCAGCCAGGACAGCAATAATGAAAAACTGTTTTTT.

The chain's CDR3 is CASSVRDRAKDEQYF. For the CDR3, the DNA is TGTGCCAGCAGCGTGCGGGACAGGGCCAAGGACGAGCAGTACTTC. This sequence joins TRBV5-8 and TRBJ2-7; 9 bases map to TRBD1. The CDR3 contains 15 residues. Germline CDR1 reads SGHTS; CDR2 reads YDEGEE. The trim removed 4 bases at V and 5 bases at J, leaving 10 bases unmatched.

This chain connects TRBV10-3 to TRBJ2-7, with no clear D. CDR1 is ENHRY, CDR2 SYGVKD, per germline. V lost 4 bases and J 2 bases, leaving 9 bases between the germline ends. CDR3 length equals 13 residues. The CDR3 nucleotides read TGTGCCATCAGTGGGCAGGACCCCTACGAGCAGTACTTC. It is translated as CAISGQDPYEQYF.

This clone was detected a few times. The CDR3 DNA sequence: TGCAGGGCCGGGACAGGGGATGAAGCTTTCTTT. As protein: CRAGTGDEAFF. The chain employs TRBV20-1 and TRBJ1-1, with TRBD1 identical over 10 bases. CDR3 length: 11 residues. Germline V gene data show CDR1 as DFQATT and CDR2 as SNEGSKA (reference sequence).

The rearrangement uses TRBV21-1 and TRBJ2-1. TRBV21-1 is flagged as a pseudogene. The CDR3 runs to 18 residues. Written as DNA, the CDR3 is TGTGCCAGCAGCAAAGTGGTCTCACAGAGGAATGTTGGGGATGAGCAGTTCTTC. This codes for CASSKVVSQRNVGDEQFF.